This entry lists 10 T cell receptor beta chains sequenced from one sample in a study of T cell repertoires in cytomegalovirus infection. TCRdb re-called the reads through MiXCR, storing one row per CDR3 protein. The sample consists of 150,000 to 200,000 distinct CDR3 sequences, about 21% of them appearing once. What was sequenced was PBMCs. Receptors originate from a human donor in good health (CMV status not recorded). Some clones in this sample may be carry-over from other donors' samples.

The sample holds many counts of this clonotype. The chain is built from TRBV11-2 and TRBJ2-5; maybe TRBD2 (6 bases). Germline V gene data show CDR1 as SGHAT and CDR2 as FQNNGV. The CDR3 has 14 residues. V was shortened by 0 bases and J by 7 bases, with 12 bases between the two germline ends. CDR3 loop: CASSLDTSIRTQYF. CDR3 nucleotide sequence: TGTGCCAGCAGCTTAGATACTAGCATTCGGACCCAGTACTTC.

This clonotype was recorded many times. The chain uses TRBV12-3 or TRBV12-4 and TRBJ2-7; possible D gene TRBD2, 6 bases. The germline V and J ends were trimmed by 5 bases and 3 bases, with 14 bases remaining between them. CDR3 size: 14 residues. In DNA, the CDR3 is TGTGCCAGCAGTCCCTTGGGGGGTGGCTACGAGCAGTACTTC. As protein: CASSPLGGGYEQYF.

The chain carries TRBV19 and TRBJ2-2; TRBD1 matches 9 bases. The CDR3 consists of 16 residues. V dropped 9 bases and J dropped 6; count of bases not matched to a gene: 14. CDR1 and CDR2 (germline): LNHDA, SQIVND (reference sequence). The CDR3 sequence: CASTRDRDPEPGELFF. The CDR3 nucleotides are TGTGCCAGCACCCGGGACAGGGACCCCGAACCCGGGGAGCTGTTTTTT. Full variable domain (rest looked up from reference TRBV19 and TRBJ2-2): DGGITQSPKYLFRKEGQNVTLSCEQNLNHDAMYWYRQDPGQGLRLIYYSQIVNDFQKGDIAEGYSVSREKKESFPLTVTSAQKNPTAFYLCASTRDRDPEPGELFFGEGSRLTVL.

On this clonotype itself: At one boundary the junction diverges from the germline segment, which might be a read error. The chain combines TRBV29-1 with TRBJ2-7; tentative D call: TRBD1 (5 bases). The CDR3 contains 11 residues. The germline gives CDR1 SQVTM, CDR2 ANQGSEA. The CDR3 nucleotides are TGCAGCGTGGAAGGGGTCGACGAGCAGTACTTC. Amino acids: CSVEGVDEQYF.

The CDR3 loop is CASSIQGTTGELFF. CDR3 nucleotides: TGTGCCAGCTCAATACAGGGGACCACCGGGGAGCTGTTTTTT. V gene TRBV18 combines with J gene TRBJ2-2, with 7 bases aligning to TRBD1. CDR3 length: 14 residues. Trimming at V came to 5 bases and at J to 4 bases, leaving 4 bases not matched to a gene. Germline V gene lookup returns CDR1 KGHSH and CDR2 LQKENI.

Of note for this clonotype: A junction end diverges from the germline sequence, so it may reflect a read error. The gene calls are TRBV5-3 and TRBJ2-5, with 9 bases identical to TRBD2. TRBV5-3 is an ORF, with its function uncertain. This CDR3 is 19 amino acids long. The CDR3 DNA reads as TGTGCCAGCAGCTATCTTGTGATGGGAGCGGGAGGCCGACAAGAGACCCAGTACTTC. Amino acids: CASSYLVMGAGGRQETQYF.

This clonotype was detected a few times. The chain combines TRBV4-3 with TRBJ2-7, with D perhaps TRBD1 or TRBD2 (5 bases each). CDR3 length equals 15 residues. The germline gives CDR1 LGHNA, CDR2 YSLEER. V was cut by 0 bases and J by 6 bases, with 15 bases left in between. CDR3 amino acids: CASSQDPGTSGEQYF. In DNA, the CDR3 is TGCGCCAGCAGCCAAGATCCCGGGACCTCGGGCGAGCAGTACTTC.

This clonotype was picked up many times. The V gene is TRBV7-3, the J gene TRBJ2-2; 7 nucleotides agree with TRBD1. The junction had 8 bases not matched to a gene; V was cut back by 0 bases and J by 1 base. Germline assignment: CDR1 SGHTA and CDR2 FQGTGA. The CDR3 totals 18 residues. The CDR3 nucleotides are TGTGCCAGCAGCTTAACGGCAGGGGGAACCAGGAACACCGGGGAGCTGTTTTTT. Translated: CASSLTAGGTRNTGELFF. Variable domain in full (rest from reference TRBV7-3 and TRBJ2-2): GAGVSQTPSNKVTEKGKYVELRCDPISGHTALYWYRQSLGQGPEFLIYFQGTGAADDSGLPNDRFFAVRPEGSVSTLKIQRTERGDSAVYLCASSLTAGGTRNTGELFFGEGSRLTVL.

Many counts were recorded for this clonotype. This chain joins TRBV7-2 and TRBJ1-5; D call uncertain. The CDR3 covers 14 residues. The V gene lost 3 bases and the J gene lost 0 bases, with 6 bases spanning the gap. Germline V gene lookup returns CDR1 SGHTA and CDR2 FQGNSA. CDR3 protein: CASSLRASNQPQHF. Written as DNA, the CDR3 is TGTGCCAGCAGCTTGCGTGCTAGCAATCAGCCCCAGCATTTT.

The V gene is TRBV14, the J gene TRBJ1-4, with D possibly TRBD1 on 5 matching bases. V shed 0 bases and J shed 5 bases, with 13 bases lying between them. Germline lookup yields CDR1 SGHDN and CDR2 FVKESK. The CDR3 is made up of 16 amino acids. The CDR3 DNA reads TGTGCCAGCAGCCAAGATGGGGCACGACCGAATGAAAAACTGTTTTTT. Its protein is CASSQDGARPNEKLFF.